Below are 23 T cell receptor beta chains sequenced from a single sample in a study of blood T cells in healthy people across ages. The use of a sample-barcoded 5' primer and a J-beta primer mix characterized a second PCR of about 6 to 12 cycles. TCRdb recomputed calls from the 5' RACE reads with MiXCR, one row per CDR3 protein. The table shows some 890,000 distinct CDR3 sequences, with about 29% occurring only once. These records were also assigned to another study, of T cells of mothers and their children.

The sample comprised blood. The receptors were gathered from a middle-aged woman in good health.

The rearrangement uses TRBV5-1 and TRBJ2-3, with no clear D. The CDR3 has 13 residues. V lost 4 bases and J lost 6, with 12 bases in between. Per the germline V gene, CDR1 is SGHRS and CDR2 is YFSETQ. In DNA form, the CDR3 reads TGCGCCAGCAGCCTGGCTAATCGGGATACGCAGTATTTT. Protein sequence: CASSLANRDTQYF.

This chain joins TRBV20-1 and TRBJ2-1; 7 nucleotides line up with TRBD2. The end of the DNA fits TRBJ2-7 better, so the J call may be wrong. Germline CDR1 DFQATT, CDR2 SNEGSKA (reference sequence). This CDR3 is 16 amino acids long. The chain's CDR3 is CSARPTSAASYNEQYF. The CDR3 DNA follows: TGCAGTGCTCGCCCAACTAGCGCCGCCTCCTACAATGAGCAGTACTTC.

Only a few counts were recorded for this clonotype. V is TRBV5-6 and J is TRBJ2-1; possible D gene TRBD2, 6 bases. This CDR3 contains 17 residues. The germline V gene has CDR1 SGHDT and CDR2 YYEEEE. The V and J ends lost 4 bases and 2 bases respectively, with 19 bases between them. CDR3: CASSPRGSGGAYNEQFF. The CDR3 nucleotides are TGTGCCAGCAGCCCCCGGGGGAGTGGGGGAGCCTACAATGAGCAGTTCTTC.

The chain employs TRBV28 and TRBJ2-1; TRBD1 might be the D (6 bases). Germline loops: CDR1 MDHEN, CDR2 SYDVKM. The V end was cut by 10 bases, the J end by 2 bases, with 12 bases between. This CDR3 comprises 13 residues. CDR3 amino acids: CATSDSPYNEQFF. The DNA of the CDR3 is TGTGCCACTTCGGACAGCCCCTACAATGAGCAGTTCTTC.

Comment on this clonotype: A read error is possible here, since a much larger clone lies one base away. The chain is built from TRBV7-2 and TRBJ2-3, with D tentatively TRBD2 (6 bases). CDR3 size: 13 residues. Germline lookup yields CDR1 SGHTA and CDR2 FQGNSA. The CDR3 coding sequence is TGTGCCAGCAGTCGGGGGTACACAGATATGCAGTATTTT. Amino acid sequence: CASSRGYTDMQYF.

In DNA form, the CDR3 reads TGTGCCATCAGTGACAGGGTCCCCACAGATACGCAGTATTTT. Translated: CAISDRVPTDTQYF. The chain uses TRBV10-3 and TRBJ2-3; D might be TRBD1 (5 bases). V lost 3 bases and J 2 bases, leaving 9 bases between the germline ends. Germline CDR1 reads ENHRY; CDR2 reads SYGVKD. CDR3 length: 14 residues.

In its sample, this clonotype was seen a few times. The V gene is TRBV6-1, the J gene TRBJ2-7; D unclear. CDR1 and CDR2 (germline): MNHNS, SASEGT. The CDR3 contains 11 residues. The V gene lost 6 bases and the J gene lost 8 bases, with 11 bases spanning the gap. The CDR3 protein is CASSVRFKQYF. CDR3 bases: TGTGCCAGCAGCGTAAGGTTTAAGCAGTACTTC.

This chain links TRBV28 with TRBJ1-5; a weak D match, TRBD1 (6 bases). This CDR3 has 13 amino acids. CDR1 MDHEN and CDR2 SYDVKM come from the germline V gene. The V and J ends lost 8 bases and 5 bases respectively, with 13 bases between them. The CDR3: CASQWTAHQPQHF. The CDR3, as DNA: TGTGCCAGCCAATGGACAGCCCATCAGCCCCAGCATTTT.

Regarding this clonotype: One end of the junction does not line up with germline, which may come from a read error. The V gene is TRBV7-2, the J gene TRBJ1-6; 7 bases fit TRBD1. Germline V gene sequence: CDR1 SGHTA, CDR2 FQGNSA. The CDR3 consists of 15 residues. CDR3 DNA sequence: TGTGCCAGCAGCGCCACGGGACAGTATAATTTACCCCTCCACTTT. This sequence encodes CASSATGQYNLPLHF. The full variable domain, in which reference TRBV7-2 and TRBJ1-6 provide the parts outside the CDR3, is GAGVSQSPSNKVTEKGKDVELRCDPISGHTALYWYRQSLGQGLEFLIYFQGNSAPDKSGLPSDRFSAERTGGSVSTLTIQRTQQEDSAVYLCASSATGQYNLPLHFGNGTRLTVT.

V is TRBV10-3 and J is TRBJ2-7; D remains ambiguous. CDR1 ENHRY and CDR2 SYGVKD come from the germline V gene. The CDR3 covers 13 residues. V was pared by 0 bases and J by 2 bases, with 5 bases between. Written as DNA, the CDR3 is TGTGCCATCAGTGAGTCGTCCACCTACGAGCAGTACTTC. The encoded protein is CAISESSTYEQYF.

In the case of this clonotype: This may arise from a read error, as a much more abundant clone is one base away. CDR3 loop: CASSLILLPSYNEQYF. In DNA, the CDR3 is TGTGCCAGCAGCTTAATACTCCTCCCATCCTACAATGAGCAGTACTTC. The chain couples TRBV7-6 to TRBJ2-1, with unresolved D. The DNA end favors TRBJ2-7, so the J call may be wrong. The CDR3 covers 16 residues. Germline CDR1 SGHVS, CDR2 FNYEAQ.

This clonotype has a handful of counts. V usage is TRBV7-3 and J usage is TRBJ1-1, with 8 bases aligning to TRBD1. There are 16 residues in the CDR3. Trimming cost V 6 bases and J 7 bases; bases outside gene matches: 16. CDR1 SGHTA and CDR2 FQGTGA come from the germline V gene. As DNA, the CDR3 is TGTGCCAGCAGTCCAACAGGGGGGGGCGGAATGAGTGAAGCTTTCTTT. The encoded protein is CASSPTGGGGMSEAFF.

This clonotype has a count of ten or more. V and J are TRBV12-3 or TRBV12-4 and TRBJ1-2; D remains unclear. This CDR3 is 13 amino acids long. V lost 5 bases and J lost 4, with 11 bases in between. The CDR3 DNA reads TGTGCCAGCAGTCCCCGACTCATCTATGGCTACACCTTC. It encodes CASSPRLIYGYTF.

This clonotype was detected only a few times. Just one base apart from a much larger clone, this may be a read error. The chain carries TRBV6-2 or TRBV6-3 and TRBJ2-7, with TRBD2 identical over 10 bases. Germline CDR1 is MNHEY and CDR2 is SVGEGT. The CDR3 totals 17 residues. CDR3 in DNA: TGTGCCAGCAGTTACTCCCCTAGCGGGGGTTTCTCCTACGGGCAGTACTTC. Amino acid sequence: CASSYSPSGGFSYGQYF.

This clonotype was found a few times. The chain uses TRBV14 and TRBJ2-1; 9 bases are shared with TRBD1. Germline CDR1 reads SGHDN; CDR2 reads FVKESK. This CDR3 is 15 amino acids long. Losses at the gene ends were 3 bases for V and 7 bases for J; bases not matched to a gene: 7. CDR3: CASSQFGTGRNEQFF. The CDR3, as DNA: TGTGCCAGCAGCCAGTTCGGGACAGGGAGGAATGAGCAGTTCTTC.

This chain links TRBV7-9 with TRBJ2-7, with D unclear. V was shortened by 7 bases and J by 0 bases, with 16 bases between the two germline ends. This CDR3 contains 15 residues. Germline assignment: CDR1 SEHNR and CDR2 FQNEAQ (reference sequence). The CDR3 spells CASTLTGSHSYEQYF. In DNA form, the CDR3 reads TGTGCCAGCACCCTGACGGGCTCACACTCCTACGAGCAGTACTTC.

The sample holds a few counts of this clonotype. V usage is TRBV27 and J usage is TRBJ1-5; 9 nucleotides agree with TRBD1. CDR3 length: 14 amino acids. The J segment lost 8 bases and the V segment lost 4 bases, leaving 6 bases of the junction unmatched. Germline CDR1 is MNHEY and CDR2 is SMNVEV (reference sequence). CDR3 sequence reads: CASSSTGGAEPQHF. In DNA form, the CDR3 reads TGTGCCAGCAGTTCCACAGGGGGCGCCGAGCCCCAGCATTTT.

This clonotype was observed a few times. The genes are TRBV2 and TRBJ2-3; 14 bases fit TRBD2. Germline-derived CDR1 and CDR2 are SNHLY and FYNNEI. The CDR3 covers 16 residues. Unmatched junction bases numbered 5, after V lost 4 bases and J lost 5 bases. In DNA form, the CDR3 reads TGTGCCAGCAGTGGAGGACTAGCGGGGGGACGAGATACGCAGTATTTT. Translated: CASSGGLAGGRDTQYF.

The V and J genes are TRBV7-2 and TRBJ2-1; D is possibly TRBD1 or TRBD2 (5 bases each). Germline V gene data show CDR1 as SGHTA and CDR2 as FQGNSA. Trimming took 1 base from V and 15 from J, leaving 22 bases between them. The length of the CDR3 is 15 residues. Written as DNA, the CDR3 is TGTGCCAGCAGCTTAGTACAGCGGAGCGGTGTAGGGGTGTTCTTC. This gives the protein CASSLVQRSGVGVFF.

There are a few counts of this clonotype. The DNA for the CDR3 is TGTGCCAGCAGTTTCGACAGGGGGCGAGGTGAAAAACTGTTTTTT. It codes for CASSFDRGRGEKLFF. The V and J genes are TRBV6-5 and TRBJ1-4; 10 bases map to TRBD1. Trimming took 4 bases from V and 7 from J; bases not matched to a gene: 6. The CDR3 runs 15 residues. CDR1 is MNHEY, CDR2 SVGAGI, per germline.

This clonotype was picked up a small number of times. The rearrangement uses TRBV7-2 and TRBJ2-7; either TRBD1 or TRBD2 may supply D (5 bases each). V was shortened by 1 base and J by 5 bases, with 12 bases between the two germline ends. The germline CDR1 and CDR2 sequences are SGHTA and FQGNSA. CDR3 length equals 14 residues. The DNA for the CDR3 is TGTGCCAGCAGCTTAGAACGGGTGGGGGACGAGCAGTACTTC. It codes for CASSLERVGDEQYF. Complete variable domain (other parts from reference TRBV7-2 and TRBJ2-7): GAGVSQSPSNKVTEKGKDVELRCDPISGHTALYWYRQSLGQGLEFLIYFQGNSAPDKSGLPSDRFSAERTGGSVSTLTIQRTQQEDSAVYLCASSLERVGDEQYFGPGTRLTVT.

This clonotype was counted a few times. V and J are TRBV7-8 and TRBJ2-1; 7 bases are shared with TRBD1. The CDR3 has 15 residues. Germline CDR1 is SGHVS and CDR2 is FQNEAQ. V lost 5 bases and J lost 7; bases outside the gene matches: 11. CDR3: CASSPKGGNRNEQFF. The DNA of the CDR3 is TGTGCCAGCAGCCCAAAAGGGGGCAATAGAAATGAGCAGTTCTTC.

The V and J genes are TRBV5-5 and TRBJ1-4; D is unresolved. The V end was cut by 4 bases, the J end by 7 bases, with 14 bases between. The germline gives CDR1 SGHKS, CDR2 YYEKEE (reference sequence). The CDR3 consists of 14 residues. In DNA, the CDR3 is TGTGCCAGCAGCGTGGAGGTGGGCGGTGAAAAACTGTTTTTT. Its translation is CASSVEVGGEKLFF.